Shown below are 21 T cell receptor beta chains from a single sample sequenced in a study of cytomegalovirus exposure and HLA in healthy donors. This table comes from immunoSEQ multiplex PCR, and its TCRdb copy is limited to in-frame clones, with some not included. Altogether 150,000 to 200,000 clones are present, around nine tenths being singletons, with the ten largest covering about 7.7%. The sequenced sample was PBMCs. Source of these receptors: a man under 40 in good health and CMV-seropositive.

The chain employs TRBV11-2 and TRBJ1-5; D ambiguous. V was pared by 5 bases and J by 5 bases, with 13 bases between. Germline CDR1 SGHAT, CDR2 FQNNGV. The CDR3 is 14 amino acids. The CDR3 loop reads CASSHGWPYQPQHF. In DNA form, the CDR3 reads TGTGCCAGCAGCCACGGATGGCCTTATCAGCCCCAGCATTTT.

The chain's CDR3 is CASSVDHGAYEQYF. In nucleotides, the CDR3 is TGTGCCAGCAGCGTAGACCACGGAGCCTACGAGCAGTACTTC. This chain joins TRBV9 and TRBJ2-7, with D unclear. V shed 0 bases and J shed 2 bases, with 9 bases lying between them. There are 14 residues in the CDR3. Germline-derived CDR1 and CDR2 are SGDLS and YYNGEE.

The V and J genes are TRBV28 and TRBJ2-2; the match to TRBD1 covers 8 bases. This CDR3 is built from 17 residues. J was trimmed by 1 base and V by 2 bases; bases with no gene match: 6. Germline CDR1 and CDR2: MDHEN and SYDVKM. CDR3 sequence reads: CASSLRDRTQNTGELFF. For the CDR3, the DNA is TGTGCCAGCAGTTTACGGGACAGGACTCAGAACACCGGGGAGCTGTTTTTT.

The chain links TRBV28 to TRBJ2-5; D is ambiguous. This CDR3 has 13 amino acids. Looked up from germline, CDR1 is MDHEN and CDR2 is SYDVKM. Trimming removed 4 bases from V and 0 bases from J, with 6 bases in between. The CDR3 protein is CASSSSDQETQYF. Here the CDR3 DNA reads TGTGCCAGCAGTTCCTCGGACCAAGAGACCCAGTACTTC. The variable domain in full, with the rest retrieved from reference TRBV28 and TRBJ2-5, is DVKVTQSSRYLVKRTGEKVFLECVQDMDHENMFWYRQDPGLGLRLIYFSYDVKMKEKGDIPEGYSVSREKKERFSLILESASTNQTSMYLCASSSSDQETQYFGPGTRLLVL.

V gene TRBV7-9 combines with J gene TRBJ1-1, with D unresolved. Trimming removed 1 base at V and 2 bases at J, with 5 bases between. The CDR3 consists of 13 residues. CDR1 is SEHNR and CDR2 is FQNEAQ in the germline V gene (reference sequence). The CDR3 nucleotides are TGTGCCAGCAGCTTAGTCCGAAACACTGAAGCTTTCTTT. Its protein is CASSLVRNTEAFF.

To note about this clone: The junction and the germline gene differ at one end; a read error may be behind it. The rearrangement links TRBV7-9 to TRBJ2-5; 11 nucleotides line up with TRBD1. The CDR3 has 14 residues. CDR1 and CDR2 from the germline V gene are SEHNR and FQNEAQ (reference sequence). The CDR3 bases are TGTGCCAGCAGCTCGGACAGGGGGCAAGGGACCCAGTACTTC. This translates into CASSSDRGQGTQYF. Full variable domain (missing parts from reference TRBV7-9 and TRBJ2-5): DTGVSQNPRHKITKRGQNVTFRCDPISEHNRLYWYRQTLGQGPEFLTYFQNEAQLEKSRLLSDRFSAERPKGSFSTLEIQRTEQGDSAMYLCASSSDRGQGTQYFGPGTRLLVL.

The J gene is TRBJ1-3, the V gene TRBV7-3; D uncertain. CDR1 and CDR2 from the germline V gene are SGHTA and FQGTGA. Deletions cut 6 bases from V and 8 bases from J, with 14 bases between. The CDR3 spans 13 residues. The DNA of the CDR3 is TGTGCCAGCAGTCTAGATGACGGACACACCATATATTTT. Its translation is CASSLDDGHTIYF.

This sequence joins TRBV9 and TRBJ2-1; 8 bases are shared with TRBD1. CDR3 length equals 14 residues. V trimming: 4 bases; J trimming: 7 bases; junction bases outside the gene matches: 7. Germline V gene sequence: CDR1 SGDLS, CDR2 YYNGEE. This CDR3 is CASSPTGGRNEQFF. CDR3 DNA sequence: TGTGCCAGCAGCCCCACAGGGGGACGGAATGAGCAGTTCTTC.

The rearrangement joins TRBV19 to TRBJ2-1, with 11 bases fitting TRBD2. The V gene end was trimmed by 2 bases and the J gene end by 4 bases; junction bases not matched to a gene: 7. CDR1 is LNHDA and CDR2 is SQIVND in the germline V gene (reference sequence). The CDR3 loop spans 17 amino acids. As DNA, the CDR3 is TGTGCCAGTAGTATACCCTCCACTAGCGGGAGTTACAATGAGCAGTTCTTC. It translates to CASSIPSTSGSYNEQFF.

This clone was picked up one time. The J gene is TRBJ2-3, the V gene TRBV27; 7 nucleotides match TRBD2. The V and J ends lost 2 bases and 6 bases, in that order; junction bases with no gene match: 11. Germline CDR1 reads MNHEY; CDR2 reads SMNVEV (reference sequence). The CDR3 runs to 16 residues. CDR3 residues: CASSLGGRVQWDTQYF. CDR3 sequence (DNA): TGTGCCAGCAGTTTAGGAGGGAGGGTACAATGGGATACGCAGTATTTT.

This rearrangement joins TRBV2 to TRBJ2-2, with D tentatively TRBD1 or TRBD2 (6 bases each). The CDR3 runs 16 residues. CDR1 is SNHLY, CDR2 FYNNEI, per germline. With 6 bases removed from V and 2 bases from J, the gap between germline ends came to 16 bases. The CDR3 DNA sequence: TGTGCCAGCAGGGCGAGGGGGGACCCAAACACCGGGGAGCTGTTTTTT. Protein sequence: CASRARGDPNTGELFF.

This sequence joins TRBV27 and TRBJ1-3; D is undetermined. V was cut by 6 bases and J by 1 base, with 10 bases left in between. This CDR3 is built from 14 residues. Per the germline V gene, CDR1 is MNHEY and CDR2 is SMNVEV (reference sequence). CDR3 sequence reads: CASSVGASGNTIYF. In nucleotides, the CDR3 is TGTGCCAGCAGCGTAGGAGCTTCTGGAAACACCATATATTTT.

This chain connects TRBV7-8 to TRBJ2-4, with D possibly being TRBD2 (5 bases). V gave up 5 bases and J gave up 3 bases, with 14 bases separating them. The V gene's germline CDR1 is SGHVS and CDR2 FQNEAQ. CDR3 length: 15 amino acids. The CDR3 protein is CASSPGLLGKNIQYF. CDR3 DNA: TGTGCCAGCAGCCCTGGACTTTTAGGCAAAAACATTCAGTACTTC.

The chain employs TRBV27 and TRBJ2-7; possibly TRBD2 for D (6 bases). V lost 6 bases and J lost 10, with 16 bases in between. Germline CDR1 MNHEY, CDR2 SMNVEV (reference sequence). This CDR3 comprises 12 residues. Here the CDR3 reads CASSLDGTDQYF. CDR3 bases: TGTGCCAGCAGCCTGGACGGGACTGATCAGTACTTC.

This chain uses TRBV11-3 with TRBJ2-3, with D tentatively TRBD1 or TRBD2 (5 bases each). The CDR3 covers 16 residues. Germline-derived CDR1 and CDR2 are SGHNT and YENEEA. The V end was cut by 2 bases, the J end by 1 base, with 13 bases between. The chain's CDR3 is CASSLFGARGTDTQYF. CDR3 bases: TGTGCCAGCAGCTTATTTGGGGCGCGGGGCACAGATACGCAGTATTTT.

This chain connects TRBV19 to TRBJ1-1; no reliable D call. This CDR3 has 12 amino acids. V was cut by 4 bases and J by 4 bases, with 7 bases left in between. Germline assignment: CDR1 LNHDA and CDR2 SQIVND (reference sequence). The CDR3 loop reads CASSKGVTEAFF. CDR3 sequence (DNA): TGTGCCAGTAGTAAAGGAGTCACTGAAGCTTTCTTT.

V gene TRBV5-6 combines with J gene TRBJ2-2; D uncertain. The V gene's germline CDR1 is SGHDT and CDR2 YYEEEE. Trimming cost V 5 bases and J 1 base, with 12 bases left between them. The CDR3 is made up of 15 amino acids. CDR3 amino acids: CASSRTWVNTGELFF. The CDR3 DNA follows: TGTGCCAGCAGTCGGACCTGGGTGAACACCGGGGAGCTGTTTTTT.

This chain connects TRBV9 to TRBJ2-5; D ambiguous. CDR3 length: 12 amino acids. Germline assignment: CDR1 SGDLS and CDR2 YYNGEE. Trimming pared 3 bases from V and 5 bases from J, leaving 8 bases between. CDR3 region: CASSAGWETQYF. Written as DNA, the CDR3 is TGTGCCAGCAGCGCCGGGTGGGAGACCCAGTACTTC.

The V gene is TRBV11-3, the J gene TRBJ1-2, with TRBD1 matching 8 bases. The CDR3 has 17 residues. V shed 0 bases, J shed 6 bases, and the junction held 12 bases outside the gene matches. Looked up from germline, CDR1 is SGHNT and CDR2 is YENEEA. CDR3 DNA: TGTGCCAGCAGCTTAGATCGAGGAAGACAGGGGCGGGATGGCTACACCTTC. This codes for CASSLDRGRQGRDGYTF.

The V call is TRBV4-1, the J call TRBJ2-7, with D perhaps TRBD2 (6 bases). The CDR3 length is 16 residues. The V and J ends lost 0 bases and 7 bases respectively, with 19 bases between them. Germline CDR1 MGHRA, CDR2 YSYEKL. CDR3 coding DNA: TGCGCCAGCAGCCAAGATGGAGGGACTCTTCTGAATGAGCAGTACTTC. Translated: CASSQDGGTLLNEQYF.

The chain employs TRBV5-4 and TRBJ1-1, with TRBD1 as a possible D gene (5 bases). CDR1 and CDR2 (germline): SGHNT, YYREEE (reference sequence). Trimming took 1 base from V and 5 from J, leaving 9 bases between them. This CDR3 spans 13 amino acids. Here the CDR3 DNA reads TGTGCCAGCAGCTTGCAGGGAGGAACTGAAGCTTTCTTT. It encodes CASSLQGGTEAFF.